Following are 7 T cell receptor beta chains from one sample sequenced in a study of shared T cell receptors in the human thymus. The repertoire was sequenced with immunoSEQ multiplex PCR; TCRdb's copy has only in-frame clones and lacks some. The sample lists approximately 400,000 clones; over 90% were seen once. Material for sequencing was thymocytes. The receptors were sampled from a human donor.

The rearrangement uses TRBV18 and TRBJ2-3; 9 positions match TRBD2. This CDR3 is built from 16 residues. Germline CDR1 KGHSH, CDR2 LQKENI. V shed 3 bases, J shed 2 bases, and the junction held 6 bases outside the gene matches. CDR3 coding DNA: TGTGCCAGCTCACCCATCCTAGCGGGACCCACAGATACGCAGTATTTT. Protein sequence: CASSPILAGPTDTQYF. Supplemented by reference TRBV18 and TRBJ2-3, the full variable domain reads NAGVMQNPRHLVRRRGQEARLRCSPMKGHSHVYWYRQLPEEGLKFMVYLQKENIIDESGMPKERFSAEFPKEGPSILRIQQVVRGDSAAYFCASSPILAGPTDTQYFGPGTRLTVL.

The rearrangement joins TRBV6-5 to TRBJ1-1; D perhaps matches TRBD1 (5 bases). The CDR3 has 13 residues. Germline values: CDR1 MNHEY, CDR2 SVGAGI. The V gene lost 6 bases and the J gene lost 11 bases, with 19 bases spanning the gap. Here the CDR3 reads CASSPRQPREAFF. The DNA for the CDR3 is TGTGCCAGCAGCCCCCGACAGCCCAGGGAGGCTTTCTTT.

J is TRBJ1-3 and V is TRBV6-1; no reliable D call. CDR1 is MNHNS and CDR2 is SASEGT in the germline V gene. V was shortened by 2 bases and J by 4 bases, with 12 bases between the two germline ends. This CDR3 is 15 amino acids long. The CDR3 DNA follows: TGTGCCAGCAGTGAATACGGGGAGACGGGAAACACCATATATTTT. Translating gives CASSEYGETGNTIYF.

The V gene is TRBV19, the J gene TRBJ1-4; 7 nucleotides match TRBD1. The germline V gene encodes CDR1 LNHDA and CDR2 SQIVND (reference sequence). This CDR3 comprises 16 residues. V shed 3 bases, J shed 7 bases, and the junction held 11 bases outside the gene matches. CDR3 in DNA: TGTGCCAGTAGTATTGCCATCGACAGGGTCAGTGAAAAACTGTTTTTT. Encoded protein: CASSIAIDRVSEKLFF.

V is TRBV4-1 and J is TRBJ1-1, with TRBD1 matching over 8 bases. The V segment lost 8 bases and the J segment 2 bases; nucleotides outside the gene matches: 13. This CDR3 contains 16 residues. Germline assignment: CDR1 MGHRA and CDR2 YSYEKL. The DNA of the CDR3 is TGCGCCAGCCGACCACTCTGGGACAGGACCAACACTGAAGCTTTCTTT. This translates into CASRPLWDRTNTEAFF.

V gene TRBV7-2 combines with J gene TRBJ2-7; 10 bases fit TRBD2. Germline V gives CDR1 SGHTA, CDR2 FQGNSA. Unmatched junction bases numbered 7, after V lost 2 bases and J lost 6 bases. There are 15 residues in the CDR3. The CDR3 region has the DNA TGTGCCAGCAGCTTAAGGGCTAGCGGGAGAGGCGAGCAGTACTTC. Residues: CASSLRASGRGEQYF.

The chain is built from TRBV4-3 and TRBJ1-3; D ambiguous. Germline lookup yields CDR1 LGHNA and CDR2 YSLEER. The CDR3 totals 15 residues. V lost 3 bases and J 3 bases, leaving 12 bases between the germline ends. The CDR3 region is CASSQVQRGGNTIYF. The CDR3 DNA follows: TGCGCCAGCAGCCAGGTACAGCGAGGTGGAAACACCATATATTTT.